This TCR beta chain was retrieved from a study of blood T cell repertoires in COVID-19. Overall study: T cells, B-cell-depleted T cells, or PBMCs supplied cDNA or gDNA.

This table comes from immunoSEQ multiplex PCR, and its TCRdb copy is limited to in-frame clones, with some not included. The data show thousands of clones, 88% seen once. Patients of the Seattle cohort, enrolled during active infection, were followed longitudinally. This CDR3 contains 15 residues. Per the germline V gene, CDR1 is MNHEY and CDR2 is SVGAGI. Unmatched junction bases numbered 10, after V lost 6 bases and J lost 7 bases. This chain uses TRBV6-5 with TRBJ2-2; 8 bases are a match to TRBD1. Sequencing used peripheral blood. This receptor was identified in an older man with COVID-19, enrolled during active disease. CDR3 sequence reads: CASSFGQGNGGELFF. DNA for the CDR3: TGTGCCAGCAGCTTTGGACAGGGAAACGGCGGGGAGCTGTTTTTT.